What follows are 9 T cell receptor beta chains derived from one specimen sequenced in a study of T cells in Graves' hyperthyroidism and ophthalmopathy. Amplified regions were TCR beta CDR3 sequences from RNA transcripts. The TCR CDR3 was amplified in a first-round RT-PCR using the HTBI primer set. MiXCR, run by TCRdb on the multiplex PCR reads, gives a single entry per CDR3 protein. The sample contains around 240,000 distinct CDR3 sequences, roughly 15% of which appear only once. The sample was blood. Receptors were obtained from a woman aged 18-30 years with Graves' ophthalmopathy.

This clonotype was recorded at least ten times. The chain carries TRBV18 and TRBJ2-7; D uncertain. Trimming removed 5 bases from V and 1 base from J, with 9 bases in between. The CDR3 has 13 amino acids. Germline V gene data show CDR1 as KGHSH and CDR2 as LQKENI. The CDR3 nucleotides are TGTGCCAGCTCAAATGCCGAGTCCTACGAGCAGTACTTC. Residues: CASSNAESYEQYF.

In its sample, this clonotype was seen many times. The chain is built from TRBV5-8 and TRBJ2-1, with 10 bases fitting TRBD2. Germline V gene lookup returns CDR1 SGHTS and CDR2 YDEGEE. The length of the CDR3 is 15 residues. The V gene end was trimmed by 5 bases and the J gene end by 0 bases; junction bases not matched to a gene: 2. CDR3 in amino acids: CASRPSGSSYNEQFF. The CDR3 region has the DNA TGTGCCAGCAGACCTAGCGGGAGCTCCTACAATGAGCAGTTCTTC.

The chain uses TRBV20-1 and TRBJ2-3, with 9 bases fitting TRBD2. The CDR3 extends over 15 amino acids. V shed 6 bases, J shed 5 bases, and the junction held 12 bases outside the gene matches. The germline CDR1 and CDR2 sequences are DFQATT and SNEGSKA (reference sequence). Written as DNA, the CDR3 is TGCAGTGCGAGGGTAGCGGGAGAGAGGTTAGATACGCAGTATTTT. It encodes CSARVAGERLDTQYF.

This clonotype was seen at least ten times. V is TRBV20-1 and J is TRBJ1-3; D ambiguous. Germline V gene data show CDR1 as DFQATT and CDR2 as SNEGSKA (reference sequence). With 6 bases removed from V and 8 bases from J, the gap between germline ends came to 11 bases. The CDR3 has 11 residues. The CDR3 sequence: CSATTGDTIYF. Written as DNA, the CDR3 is TGCAGTGCAACGACGGGAGACACCATATATTTT.

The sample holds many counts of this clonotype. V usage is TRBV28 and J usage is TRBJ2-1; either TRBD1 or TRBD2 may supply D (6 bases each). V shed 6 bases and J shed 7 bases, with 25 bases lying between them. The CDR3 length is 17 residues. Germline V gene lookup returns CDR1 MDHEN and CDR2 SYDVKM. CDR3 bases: TGTGCCAGCAGGCCATCCGGGACCCGAGGGGGGAGGAATGAGCAGTTCTTC. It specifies CASRPSGTRGGRNEQFF.

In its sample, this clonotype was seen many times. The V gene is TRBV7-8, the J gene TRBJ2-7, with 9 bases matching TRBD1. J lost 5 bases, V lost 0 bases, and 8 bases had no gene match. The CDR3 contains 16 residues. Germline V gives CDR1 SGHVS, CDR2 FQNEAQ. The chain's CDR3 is CASSLAEGQGFHEQYF. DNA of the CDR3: TGTGCCAGCAGCTTAGCCGAGGGACAGGGATTCCACGAGCAGTACTTC.

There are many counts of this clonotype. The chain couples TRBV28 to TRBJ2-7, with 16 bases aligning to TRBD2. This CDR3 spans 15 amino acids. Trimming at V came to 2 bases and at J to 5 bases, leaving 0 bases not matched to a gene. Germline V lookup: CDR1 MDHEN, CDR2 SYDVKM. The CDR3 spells CASSLGTSGGDEQYF. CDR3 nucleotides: TGTGCCAGCAGTTTAGGGACTAGCGGGGGGGACGAGCAGTACTTC.

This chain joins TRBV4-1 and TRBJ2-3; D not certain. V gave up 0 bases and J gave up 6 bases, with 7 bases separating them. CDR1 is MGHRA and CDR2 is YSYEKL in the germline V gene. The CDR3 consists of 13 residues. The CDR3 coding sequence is TGCGCCAGCAGCCAAGATGGTGGGGATACGCAGTATTTT. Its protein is CASSQDGGDTQYF.

The chain's CDR3 is CASSHQGGGGYTF. The CDR3 coding sequence is TGTGCCAGCAGCCACCAGGGGGGCGGGGGCTACACCTTC. The genes are TRBV3-1 and TRBJ1-2, with TRBD1 matching 7 bases. V trimming: 3 bases; J trimming: 8 bases; junction bases outside the gene matches: 6. In germline, CDR1 is LGHDT, CDR2 YNNKEL (reference sequence). The CDR3 sequence is 13 residues long.